The 31 T cell receptor beta chains in this list originate from one sample, sequenced in a study of blood T cell repertoires in COVID-19. Data came from immunoSEQ multiplex PCR; TCRdb stores just in-frame clones and leaves some out. Altogether around 99,000 clones are present, more than 70% being singletons, with the ten largest covering roughly 4.9%. What was sequenced was peripheral blood. These receptor sequences come from a man in his forties with active or convalescent COVID-19.

This clone was counted once. The chain employs TRBV3-1 (or the pseudogene TRBV3-2) and TRBJ2-7, with D possibly being TRBD2 (6 bases). The CDR3 is made up of 16 amino acids. Trimming left V 0 bases short and J 5 bases short, with 17 bases between. CDR1 is LGHDT, CDR2 YNNKEL, per germline (reference sequence). Here the CDR3 reads CASSQDLGGRRDEQYF. CDR3 DNA: TGTGCCAGCAGCCAAGATTTAGGAGGGAGGAGGGACGAGCAGTACTTC.

V is TRBV2 and J is TRBJ1-1; no clear D gene. The CDR3 spans 14 residues. V lost 5 bases and J 5 bases, leaving 15 bases between the germline ends. Germline lookup yields CDR1 SNHLY and CDR2 FYNNEI. The CDR3 spells CASSKKNRGTEAFF. DNA for the CDR3: TGTGCCAGCAGTAAGAAAAACCGAGGGACTGAAGCTTTCTTT.

The chain links TRBV28 to TRBJ1-3; a weak D match, TRBD1 (5 bases). The germline V gene has CDR1 MDHEN and CDR2 SYDVKM. V was shortened by 8 bases and J by 8 bases, with 22 bases between the two germline ends. This CDR3 spans 15 amino acids. The CDR3 reads CASLTLGADRDTIYF. The CDR3 bases are TGTGCCAGCCTAACCCTTGGGGCAGACCGTGACACCATATATTTT.

Points on this clone: Germline is not matched at one junction end, which may reflect a read error. This sample also contains other DNA sequences that code for the same CDR3. The rearrangement uses TRBV6-6 and TRBJ1-1; the D gene is possibly TRBD1 (5 bases). Germline CDR1 MNHNY, CDR2 SVGAGI (reference sequence). The CDR3 totals 14 residues. CDR3: CASSYGPGITEAFF. Here the CDR3 DNA reads TGTGCCAGCAGTTACGGGCCAGGGATCACTGAAGCTTTTTTT.

J is TRBJ1-4 and V is TRBV2; D unclear. Deletions cut 7 bases from V and 6 bases from J, with 12 bases between. Germline V CDR1 and CDR2: SNHLY, FYNNEI. The CDR3 loop spans 13 amino acids. The CDR3 DNA reads as TGTGCCAGCAAGGACGGAGGATATGAAAAACTGTTTTTT. Translating gives CASKDGGYEKLFF.

This chain connects TRBV10-1 to TRBJ2-1, with D unresolved. This CDR3 spans 14 amino acids. The germline gives CDR1 WNHNN, CDR2 SYGVQD (reference sequence). Trimming stripped 4 bases from V and 4 bases from J, with 11 bases between. In nucleotides, the CDR3 is TGCGCCAGCAGTGGAGACTTGAGGTACAATGAGCAGTTCTTC. Translation: CASSGDLRYNEQFF.

V usage is TRBV7-9 and J usage is TRBJ2-5; D is uncertain. This CDR3 spans 13 amino acids. Looked up from germline, CDR1 is SEHNR and CDR2 is FQNEAQ (reference sequence). Trimming stripped 3 bases from V and 2 bases from J, with 7 bases between. CDR3 sequence: CASSFALQETQYF. The CDR3 DNA sequence: TGTGCCAGCAGCTTTGCACTTCAAGAGACCCAGTACTTC.

This clone showed up just once. The chain is built from TRBV6-5 and TRBJ2-3, with 7 bases matching TRBD2. V shed 6 bases, J shed 3 bases, and the junction held 6 bases outside the gene matches. The length of the CDR3 is 14 residues. Per the germline V gene, CDR1 is MNHEY and CDR2 is SVGAGI. In nucleotides, the CDR3 is TGTGCCAGCAGCCGACTAGCCGGTACAGATACGCAGTATTTT. As protein: CASSRLAGTDTQYF.

The rearrangement links TRBV6-6 to TRBJ2-7, with D possibly being TRBD2 (6 bases). CDR1 is MNHNY, CDR2 SVGAGI, per germline (reference sequence). The CDR3 length is 15 residues. V was trimmed by 6 bases and J by 1 base, leaving 16 bases between them. CDR3 DNA sequence: TGTGCCAGCAGGCCCCCTACTAGCATATCCTACGAGCAGTACTTC. This sequence encodes CASRPPTSISYEQYF.

Only one count was recorded for this clone. The genes are TRBV19 and TRBJ1-6; D unresolved. CDR1 and CDR2 (germline): LNHDA, SQIVND (reference sequence). V was cut by 5 bases and J by 9 bases, with 14 bases left in between. This CDR3 contains 14 residues. The CDR3: CASSQAGLSSPLHF. The CDR3 DNA reads as TGTGCCAGTAGTCAGGCAGGTTTGAGTTCACCCCTCCACTTT. Using reference TRBV19 and TRBJ1-6 for the parts outside the CDR3, the full variable domain is DGGITQSPKYLFRKEGQNVTLSCEQNLNHDAMYWYRQDPGQGLRLIYYSQIVNDFQKGDIAEGYSVSREKKESFPLTVTSAQKNPTAFYLCASSQAGLSSPLHFGNGTRLTVT.

The genes are TRBV5-1 and TRBJ1-5, with TRBD1 identical over 7 bases. This CDR3 has 14 amino acids. V gave up 4 bases and J gave up 2 bases; unmatched junction bases: 3. The germline V gene encodes CDR1 SGHRS and CDR2 YFSETQ. CDR3 nucleotides: TGCGCCAGCAGCCAGGGGGAGGGCAATCAGCCCCAGCATTTT. Protein: CASSQGEGNQPQHF.

This rearrangement joins TRBV27 to TRBJ1-4; 8 nucleotides line up with TRBD1. There are 15 residues in the CDR3. V lost 4 bases and J lost 7; bases outside the gene matches: 8. Germline V CDR1 and CDR2: MNHEY, SMNVEV (reference sequence). CDR3 protein: CASSSSGGWSEKLFF. CDR3 coding DNA: TGTGCCAGCAGTTCCTCAGGGGGCTGGTCTGAAAAACTGTTTTTT.

The chain links TRBV19 to TRBJ1-5; a weak D match, TRBD1 (6 bases). This CDR3 has 15 amino acids. Trimming removed 4 bases at V and 7 bases at J, with 17 bases between. CDR1 and CDR2 (germline): LNHDA, SQIVND (reference sequence). Written as DNA, the CDR3 is TGTGCCAGTAGTAAGGTTGGGGGGGCAGGGCAGCCCCAGCATTTT. Translated, it gives CASSKVGGAGQPQHF.

The genes are TRBV29-1 and TRBJ2-5, with D perhaps TRBD2 (6 bases). Germline CDR1 is SQVTM and CDR2 is ANQGSEA. The CDR3 runs 13 residues. V lost 4 bases to trimming and J lost 4 bases, with 13 bases between them. The chain's CDR3 is CSVGNYGGETQYF. In DNA form, the CDR3 reads TGCAGCGTTGGGAACTACGGGGGAGAGACCCAGTACTTC.

The V call is TRBV7-2, the J call TRBJ2-5, with 10 bases aligning to TRBD2. J was trimmed by 5 bases and V by 5 bases; bases with no gene match: 11. This CDR3 is 16 amino acids long. CDR1 and CDR2 from the germline V gene are SGHTA and FQGNSA. CDR3 region: CASSTLPSGGEETQYF. CDR3 DNA sequence: TGTGCCAGCAGCACTCTCCCAAGCGGGGGGGAGGAGACCCAGTACTTC.

This chain uses TRBV25-1 with TRBJ1-5; D is perhaps TRBD1 (5 bases). Trimming removed 6 bases from V and 5 bases from J, with 14 bases in between. This CDR3 has 14 amino acids. Germline values: CDR1 MGHDK, CDR2 SYGVNS. Here the CDR3 DNA reads TGTGCCAGCAGAGGGTCAGGGTGGGATCAGCCCCAGCATTTT. This encodes CASRGSGWDQPQHF.

The gene calls are TRBV7-6 and TRBJ2-2, with 8 bases lining up with TRBD1. Looked up from germline, CDR1 is SGHVS and CDR2 is FNYEAQ. The CDR3 length is 15 residues. V lost 8 bases to trimming and J lost 2 bases; unmatched junction nucleotides: 7. The CDR3 sequence is CASGRTGTNTGELFF. CDR3 sequence (DNA): TGTGCCAGCGGCCGGACAGGGACTAACACCGGGGAGCTGTTTTTT.

V and J are TRBV5-1 and TRBJ2-2; 7 bases are a match to TRBD1. The CDR3 covers 18 residues. The junction had 15 bases not matched to a gene; V was cut back by 4 bases and J by 3 bases. CDR1 is SGHRS and CDR2 is YFSETQ in the germline V gene. DNA of the CDR3: TGCGCCAGCAGCCGAATCCTACAGGGGTGGCGGGACACCGGGGAGCTGTTTTTT. Encoded protein: CASSRILQGWRDTGELFF. Full variable domain (rest looked up from reference TRBV5-1 and TRBJ2-2): KAGVTQTPRYLIKTRGQQVTLSCSPISGHRSVSWYQQTPGQGLQFLFEYFSETQRNKGNFPGRFSGRQFSNSRSEMNVSTLELGDSALYLCASSRILQGWRDTGELFFGEGSRLTVL.

The CDR3 coding sequence is TGTGCCAGCAGCGTAGGGGCTAGCGGGAGTAAAACGGAGACCCAGTACTTC. It specifies CASSVGASGSKTETQYF. V is TRBV9 and J is TRBJ2-5; 10 bases map to TRBD2. The germline V gene encodes CDR1 SGDLS and CDR2 YYNGEE. J gave up 5 bases and V 0 bases, and 10 bases lay outside the gene matches. The length of the CDR3 is 17 residues.

This chain connects TRBV19 to TRBJ2-5; 7 bases line up with TRBD1. Losses at the gene ends were 0 bases for V and 5 bases for J; bases not matched to a gene: 3. The CDR3 consists of 14 residues. The germline V gene encodes CDR1 LNHDA and CDR2 SQIVND (reference sequence). The CDR3 DNA reads TGTGCCAGTAGTATAGAAGGGGGCCGGGAGACCCAGTACTTC. Its translation: CASSIEGGRETQYF.

This CDR3 is CASSQDREGDTQYF. The CDR3 DNA reads as TGCGCCAGCAGCCAAGACAGGGAAGGGGATACGCAGTATTTT. The chain carries TRBV5-1 and TRBJ2-3; TRBD1 aligns across 7 bases. V trimming: 4 bases; J trimming: 6 bases; junction bases outside the gene matches: 8. The CDR3 is 14 residues long. The germline V gene encodes CDR1 SGHRS and CDR2 YFSETQ.

The chain recombines TRBV9 with TRBJ2-7; D unresolved. In germline, CDR1 is SGDLS, CDR2 YYNGEE. The V and J ends lost 0 bases and 5 bases respectively, with 9 bases between them. The CDR3 runs to 13 residues. The CDR3 loop is CASSVGPPNEQYF. CDR3 nucleotide sequence: TGTGCCAGCAGCGTAGGTCCCCCCAACGAGCAGTACTTC.

The sample holds one count of this clone. The chain is built from TRBV9 and TRBJ2-3; D unresolved. Germline V gives CDR1 SGDLS, CDR2 YYNGEE. Trimming shortened V by 0 bases and J by 2 bases, and 10 bases separated the two germline ends. CDR3 length equals 15 residues. This CDR3 reads CASSVGGSHTDTQYF. In DNA, the CDR3 is TGTGCCAGCAGCGTAGGAGGCTCACACACAGATACGCAGTATTTT.

This clone was seen more than once but under ten times. V is TRBV28 and J is TRBJ1-3, with D perhaps matching TRBD1 (5 bases). The CDR3 length is 16 residues. V was cut by 5 bases and J by 1 base, with 15 bases left in between. Germline V gene lookup returns CDR1 MDHEN and CDR2 SYDVKM. The CDR3 region has the DNA TGTGCCAGCAGTCCCAGGGCTGGGATTTCTGGAAACACCATATATTTT. Translated: CASSPRAGISGNTIYF.

This clone appeared once. The V and J genes are TRBV6-2 or TRBV6-3 and TRBJ1-5, with no clear D. CDR3 length equals 13 residues. Germline V gives CDR1 MNHEY, CDR2 SVGEGT. V lost 7 bases and J lost 5, with 12 bases in between. This chain's CDR3 is CASTPNDYQPQHF. The DNA for the CDR3 is TGTGCCAGCACCCCCAACGACTATCAGCCCCAGCATTTT.

The V gene is TRBV7-9, the J gene TRBJ2-7; D ambiguous. In germline, CDR1 is SEHNR, CDR2 FQNEAQ (reference sequence). The CDR3 extends over 13 amino acids. The V and J ends lost 5 bases and 3 bases respectively, with 11 bases between them. This chain's CDR3 is CASSQLLGYEQYF. In DNA form, the CDR3 reads TGTGCCAGCAGCCAACTACTCGGCTACGAGCAGTACTTC.

In the case of this clone: Within the sample, other DNA sequences also encode this same CDR3. This chain links TRBV7-3 with TRBJ1-1, with 8 bases identical to TRBD1. V lost 5 bases and J lost 4; bases outside the gene matches: 3. Looked up from germline, CDR1 is SGHTA and CDR2 is FQGTGA. The CDR3 is 13 residues long. The CDR3 nucleotides are TGTGCCAGCAGCAGCGACAGGGGCACTGAAGCTTTCTTT. It encodes CASSSDRGTEAFF.

The CDR3 loop is CASSYWPEEGQYF. CDR3 DNA sequence: TGTGCCAGCAGTTACTGGCCCGAGGAGGGGCAGTACTTC. The gene calls are TRBV6-5 and TRBJ2-7, with a weak D call TRBD2 (6 bases). CDR1 is MNHEY and CDR2 is SVGAGI in the germline V gene. V was pared by 1 base and J by 9 bases, with 13 bases between. This CDR3 has 13 amino acids.

V and J are TRBV7-6 and TRBJ2-7; 11 positions agree with TRBD1. The ends lost 5 bases at V and 5 bases at J; junction bases unmatched: 8. The CDR3 contains 15 residues. Germline CDR1 is SGHVS and CDR2 is FNYEAQ. The CDR3 DNA sequence: TGTGCCAGCAGCCCCCGGACAGGGGGCAACAACGAGCAGTACTTC. Encoded protein: CASSPRTGGNNEQYF.

The V and J genes are TRBV7-9 and TRBJ1-5; D remains unclear. This CDR3 has 13 residues. Germline CDR1 reads SEHNR; CDR2 reads FQNEAQ (reference sequence). The V gene lost 2 bases and the J gene lost 5 bases, with 7 bases spanning the gap. The CDR3 coding sequence is TGTGCCAGCAGCTTAACCGGGGATCAGCCCCAGCATTTT. Its translation: CASSLTGDQPQHF.

The chain uses TRBV11-2 and TRBJ2-7; TRBD1 is a possible D gene (6 bases). Germline V CDR1 and CDR2: SGHAT, FQNNGV. This CDR3 region has 14 residues. The V gene lost 3 bases and the J gene lost 3 bases, with 12 bases spanning the gap. The CDR3 protein is CASSFLQGNYEQYF. CDR3 nucleotides: TGTGCCAGCAGCTTCCTACAGGGAAACTACGAGCAGTACTTC.